This T cell receptor beta chain was recovered during a study of sequential checkpoint blockade in melanoma. At the level of the study: First-line arms were nivolumab then ipilimumab, or the reverse, randomized 1:1. Both treatment sequences were followed by maintenance nivolumab.

Libraries were prepared by immunoSEQ multiplex PCR; TCRdb keeps only in-frame clonotypes and omits some of them. Among approximately 34,000 clones listed, approximately 85% were seen once. Treatment: randomized to nivolumab then ipilimumab (arm A) or the reverse (arm B). None of the patients previously received DNA-damaging chemotherapy. Sorted cells were live CD3+CD8+, lacking CD19 and CD56, from PBMCs. This clone was detected only once. The CDR3 does not end in the conserved phenylalanine or tryptophan, so this is likely a read error. The CDR3 length is 14 residues. Germline-derived CDR1 and CDR2 are LNHDA and SQIVND (reference sequence). Trimming cost V 3 bases and J 5 bases, with 8 bases left between them.

This receptor was identified in a human donor with melanoma. This chain connects TRBV19 to TRBJ1-6; D gene unclear. This sample comprised CD8+ T cells sorted from blood (inferred from file names), obtained from a patient given nivolumab and ipilimumab in sequence. The CDR3 DNA reads as TGTGCCAGTAGTATCCCACAACATAATTCACCCCTCCACCTT. It specifies CASSIPQHNSPLHL.